The table lists the clone carrying this T cell receptor beta chain with a few counts. Its target is unknown. This specimen belongs to a study of shared clonotypes between healthy human individuals. The study's findings and limits: Shared clonotypes across all four donors exceeded non-shared ones in generation probability.

Nashville, Tennessee was home to all donors, who were Caucasian adults. CD4+ cells were split into CD45RA+ naive and CD45RA-negative memory subsets. Profiling relied on immunoSEQ multiplex PCR, and the TCRdb table lists in-frame clones only, not all of them. The repertoire consists of about 1 million clones, with 65% to 80% occurring once and the leading ten covering approximately 1.5%. The CDR3 contains 16 residues. From germline, CDR1 is LNHDA and CDR2 SQIVND (reference sequence). V dropped 4 bases and J dropped 0 bases, with 14 bases sitting between them. This receptor was identified in a man between 18 and 29 years old in good health. Material: memory CD4+ T cells sorted from blood. The subset is: CD45RA-negative fraction. This rearrangement joins TRBV19 to TRBJ2-3; no clear D. The CDR3 coding sequence is TGTGCCAGTAGTACCCCCGCCCTTCGGAGCACAGATACGCAGTATTTT. Its protein product is CASSTPALRSTDTQYF.